Given below is one TCR beta chain in context. Its antigen is undetermined. This entry belongs to a study of long-term antiretroviral therapy in people with HIV. Study-wide results and limits: Following ART, diversity rose but still fell short of transplant donor controls. Dominance of pre-ART expanded clones persisted, fluctuating and often declining after ART.

The CDR3 is 16 residues long. From germline, CDR1 is LNHDA and CDR2 SQIVND (reference sequence). V lost 3 bases to trimming and J lost 1 base, with 15 bases between them. Specimens held about 0.9-10 million cryopreserved PBMC prior to DNA extraction. At survey level, the immunoSEQ assay was run in its v3.0 version. 40,000-50,000 T-cell genomes per sample were the sequencing target. Produced via immunoSEQ multiplex PCR; TCRdb's table is partial and in-frame only. Seen here are about 21,000 clones, 76% observed once, and the top ten hold roughly a tenth. Here the sequenced sample was unsorted PBMCs, taken 0.5 years before starting antiretroviral therapy. V and J are TRBV19 and TRBJ1-1; the D gene is possibly TRBD1 (5 bases). The receptor's source is a man aged 18 to 30 with HIV. In DNA form, the CDR3 reads TGTGCCAGTAGTATCCTCTCTTCGACAGCGAACACTGAAGCTTTCTTT. Amino acids: CASSILSSTANTEAFF.